This is a list of T cell receptor beta chains from one sample in a study of T cell changes during pregnancy in multiple sclerosis. The table came from immunoSEQ multiplex PCR; TCRdb's copy has only in-frame clones and leaves some out. Found here are 50,000 or so clones, 92% of them singletons; the top ten hold 0.45% to 0.6%. This material consisted of CD4+ T cells from peripheral blood mononuclear cells, taken after pregnancy. The source of these receptors is a female donor with multiple sclerosis, enrolled in a pregnancy study. Each CDR3 is given with its conserved first and last residue. Each record gives: CDR3 DNA, CDR3 protein, D gene, J gene, V gene, clone size. The D gene is left open where the match is weak. Size tells how often a clone was seen (once, few, many) or the class of an expanded clone, and some rows leave it out.

TGTGCCAGCAGATCACAGGGCGGATATGAAAAACTGTTTTTT	CASRSQGGYEKLFF	-	TRBJ1-4	TRBV27	-
TGTGCCAGCAGCCAATCCGGGACAGGGAACCACGAGCAGTACTTC	CASSQSGTGNHEQYF	TRBD1	TRBJ2-7	TRBV4-2	-
TGCAGCGTTGGCCCGGGACTAGCGGGAGGAGATACGCAGTATTTT	CSVGPGLAGGDTQYF	TRBD2	TRBJ2-3	TRBV29-1	-
TGCAGCGCGAAGCGCCAGGCAGGGGTCCAAGAGACCCAGTACTTC	CSAKRQAGVQETQYF	-	TRBJ2-5	TRBV29-1	-
TGTGCCAGTAGTGCAGGGCTGCTAGCGGTCAATGAGCAGTTCTTC	CASSAGLLAVNEQFF	TRBD2	TRBJ2-1	TRBV19	-
TGTGCCACCAGACAGGAACTCACAGATACGCAGTATTTT	CATRQELTDTQYF	-	TRBJ2-3	TRBV2	-
TGTGCCAGCAGCTTATCCGGGGAGGATGGCTACACCTTC	CASSLSGEDGYTF	-	TRBJ1-2	TRBV7-9	-
TGCGCCAGCAGCCAAGAAAGTGGAGGGAAACGCGATACGCAGTATTTT	CASSQESGGKRDTQYF	-	TRBJ2-3	TRBV4-3	-
TGTGCCAGCAGGAAAAGGGGACTAGGGGACGAGCAGTACTTC	CASRKRGLGDEQYF	TRBD2	TRBJ2-7	TRBV6-1	-
TGTGCCAGCAGATATTCAGGGGGAGGTAATGAAAAACTGTTTTTT	CASRYSGGGNEKLFF	TRBD1	TRBJ1-4	TRBV7-9	-
TGTGCCAGCAAACCGGGACTAGCGGGAGTGGCCGGGGAGCTGTTTTTT	CASKPGLAGVAGELFF	TRBD2	TRBJ2-2	TRBV5-4	once
TGCGCCAGCAGCTTGGGCGTCCCAGGGGGCGGGAACACTGAAGCTTTCTTT	CASSLGVPGGGNTEAFF	TRBD1	TRBJ1-1	TRBV5-1	-
TGTGCCAGCAGCCACTCACCTAGGGGAACTTCCACCGGGGAGCTGTTTTTT	CASSHSPRGTSTGELFF	-	TRBJ2-2	TRBV7-9	-
TGTGCCAGCAGCGTGGCGGCAGGGGGCATGAACACTGAAGCTTTCTTT	CASSVAAGGMNTEAFF	TRBD1	TRBJ1-1	TRBV9	-
TGTGCCAGCAGTGAACTCCACGAGCAGTACTTC	CASSELHEQYF	-	TRBJ2-7	TRBV25-1	-
TGTGCCACCAGCAGAGATTATTCGCCCGCACAGTCCACCGGGGAGCTGTTTTTT	CATSRDYSPAQSTGELFF	-	TRBJ2-2	TRBV15	-
TGTGCCAGCAGCTTAGTGTCTAGCGGGAGCGGGAGCACCGGGGAGCTGTTTTTT	CASSLVSSGSGSTGELFF	TRBD2	TRBJ2-2	TRBV7-2	-
TGTGCCAGCAGCATAACTAGCGACCACTACAATGAGCAGTTCTTC	CASSITSDHYNEQFF	TRBD2	TRBJ2-1	TRBV7-2	-
TGTGCCAGCAGTGAGGATAGGGGTCGTGCAGATACGCAGTATTTT	CASSEDRGRADTQYF	-	TRBJ2-3	TRBV2	-
TGTGCCAGCAGCTTAGGGGGCTCTACCTACGAGCAGTACTTC	CASSLGGSTYEQYF	-	TRBJ2-7	TRBV7-2	-
TGTGCCTGGAGTGTTGGAGCAGCCAAAAACATTCAGTACTTC	CAWSVGAAKNIQYF	-	TRBJ2-4	TRBV30	-
TGTGCCAGCAGTTTACGACAGGGTCTAGGGACGGAGCAGTTCTTC	CASSLRQGLGTEQFF	TRBD1	TRBJ2-1	TRBV6-5	-
TGTGCCAGCAGGGCACAGGGCGCCGGGGAGCTGTTTTTT	CASRAQGAGELFF	-	TRBJ2-2	TRBV2	-
TGTGCCAGCAGCCCCGGACTAGCTCCTGAGCAGTACTTC	CASSPGLAPEQYF	TRBD2	TRBJ2-7	TRBV5-6	few
TGTGCCAGCACCAGGGACTCAACCTACGAGCAGTACTTC	CASTRDSTYEQYF	-	TRBJ2-7	TRBV7-9	-
TGTGCCAGCAGCTTAGGGACAGGGGTCCCAGGGGAGCAGTACTTC	CASSLGTGVPGEQYF	TRBD1	TRBJ2-7	TRBV7-9	-
TGCGCCAGCGGACAGGGGGCGGCATGTGCTGGAAACACCATATATTTT	CASGQGAACAGNTIYF	TRBD1	TRBJ1-3	TRBV10-1	-
TGTGCCAGCAGCGCATTTTGGGGGCAAACTGAGCAGTTCTTC	CASSAFWGQTEQFF	-	TRBJ2-1	TRBV11-3	-
TGTGCCAGCAGTGGAGGAGGGATTTTACAAGAGACCCAGTACTTC	CASSGGGILQETQYF	-	TRBJ2-5	TRBV2	-
TGTGCCAGCAGCGTAGAACCCCTAACAGATACGCAGTATTTT	CASSVEPLTDTQYF	-	TRBJ2-3	TRBV9	-
TGTGCCAGCTCACCTGTGGGGGCCGCTGAAGCTTTCTTT	CASSPVGAAEAFF	-	TRBJ1-1	TRBV18	-
TGCGCCAGCAGCTTGGCCTGGCGGGGGAACACAGATACGCAGTATTTT	CASSLAWRGNTDTQYF	TRBD2	TRBJ2-3	TRBV5-1	-
TGTGCCAGCAGCTTAGAGTCTTCGAGGGAGCAGTACTTC	CASSLESSREQYF	-	TRBJ2-7	TRBV7-9	-
TGTGCCAGCAGCCTCATGTCAGGGGATATAAGGACAGATACGCAGTATTTT	CASSLMSGDIRTDTQYF	-	TRBJ2-3	TRBV11-1	-
TGTGCCAGCAGTACTATGGACAGGGGGCAAGATACGCAGTATTTT	CASSTMDRGQDTQYF	TRBD1	TRBJ2-3	TRBV6-1	-
TGTGCCAGCACACGACAGGGCAATCAGCCCCAGCATTTT	CASTRQGNQPQHF	-	TRBJ1-5	TRBV6-6	-
TGTGCCAGCAGCGTAGGTTTTAGCGCGAGCTCCTACGAGCAGTACTTC	CASSVGFSASSYEQYF	-	TRBJ2-7	TRBV9	-
TGTGCCAGCAAACTAGCGGGAGGGTCCCAATACGAGCAGTACTTC	CASKLAGGSQYEQYF	TRBD2	TRBJ2-7	TRBV6-5	-
TGTGCCAGCAGCTTCAATCCGGGACAGGACCCTCGGGGTGAAAAACTGTTTTTT	CASSFNPGQDPRGEKLFF	TRBD1	TRBJ1-4	TRBV9	-
TGTGCCAGTACCAGCAGGGCCAGGAGCAATCAGCCCCAGCATTTT	CASTSRARSNQPQHF	-	TRBJ1-5	TRBV19	-
TGTGCCAGTTCGGGGACAACTAATGAAAAACTGTTTTTT	CASSGTTNEKLFF	-	TRBJ1-4	TRBV19	-
TGTGCCAGCAGTTCCGGGACAAAGAACACTGAAGCTTTCTTT	CASSSGTKNTEAFF	-	TRBJ1-1	TRBV5-4	-